A selection of T cell receptor beta chains follows, all from one sample in a study of blood T cell repertoires in COVID-19. Generated by immunoSEQ multiplex PCR, the TCRdb table keeps only in-frame clones and is missing some. This sample has 200,000 to 250,000 clones, with about 82% found just once. Input material: peripheral blood. The receptors were sampled from a woman in her sixties or seventies with active or convalescent COVID-19. The conserved cysteine and the conserved F or W are not part of the CDR3 here.

V gene	CDR3 length	J gene	CDR3 protein
TRBV5-1	13	TRBJ1-1	ASSLGGQGEQKAF
TRBV6-5	12	TRBJ2-4	ATRVGSGGNIQY
TRBV7-2	13	TRBJ2-5	ASSSVRGGVKTQY
TRBV29-1	10	TRBJ1-2	SVELSNYGYT
TRBV6-4	14	TRBJ2-6	ASSEGGHSGANVLT
TRBV19	16	TRBJ1-5	ASSVGTGGSRGNQPQH
TRBV2	9	TRBJ2-3	ASTRKDTQY
TRBV30	11	TRBJ1-2	AWSVTDTGGYT
TRBV29-1	13	TRBJ1-1	SVVAAPVSRAEAF
TRBV5-1	13	TRBJ2-5	ASFREGRSLETQY
TRBV12-5	13	TRBJ1-5	ASGSQGSSNQPQH
TRBV5-6	14	TRBJ1-2	ASSLWWTGGGDGYT
TRBV6-1	14	TRBJ2-5	ASSETGWQGGETQY
TRBV5-1	11	TRBJ1-2	ASSYGTDYGYT
TRBV7-2	14	TRBJ2-3	ASSLGGQGNTDTQY
TRBV9	11	TRBJ1-2	ASSPPGQLVYT
TRBV2	12	TRBJ2-1	ASPGQGARNEQF
TRBV12-3/TRBV12-4	9	TRBJ1-1	ASSFLQEAF
TRBV9	12	TRBJ2-2	ASSAGLASGELF
TRBV28	11	TRBJ2-3	AIGTSDTDTQY
TRBV2	14	TRBJ2-5	ASSSGQGGGQETQY